This T cell receptor beta chain stems from a study of T cells in Graves' hyperthyroidism and ophthalmopathy. A Clinical Activity Score of at least 3, a NOSPECS grade of at least 4 and a duration under 3 months were recorded in the ophthalmopathy patients. This clonotype has just one count. Its antigen is as yet unknown. A read error may explain this, as a much larger clone is one base away. Study-level results: A model of 13 V-J pairs discriminated ophthalmopathy from stable hyperthyroidism.

Using RNA transcripts as the source, TCR beta CDR3 regions were amplified. A first-round RT-PCR of the TCR CDR3 used the HTBI primer set. TCRdb ran MiXCR on the multiplex PCR reads and lists one entry per CDR3 protein. The sample carries approximately 620,000 distinct CDR3 sequences, about 16% recorded once. The CDR3 totals 18 residues. The V gene's germline CDR1 is SGDLS and CDR2 YYNGEE. This clonotype was sampled from a woman in her forties with Graves' ophthalmopathy. This chain connects TRBV9 to TRBJ2-2, with 7 bases fitting TRBD1. The sample taken for sequencing was blood. The CDR3 spells CANSVAATGSANTGELFF. CDR3 DNA sequence: TGTGCCAACAGCGTAGCAGCGACAGGGAGTGCGAACACCGGGGAGCTGTTTTTT.